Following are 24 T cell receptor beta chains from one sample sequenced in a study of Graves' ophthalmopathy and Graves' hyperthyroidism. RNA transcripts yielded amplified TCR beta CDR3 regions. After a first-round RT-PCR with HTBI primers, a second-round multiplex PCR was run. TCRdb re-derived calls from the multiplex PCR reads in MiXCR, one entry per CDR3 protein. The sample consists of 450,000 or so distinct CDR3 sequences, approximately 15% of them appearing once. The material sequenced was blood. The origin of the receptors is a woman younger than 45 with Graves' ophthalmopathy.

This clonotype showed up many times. In DNA form, the CDR3 reads TGTGCCAGCAGCTCATCATGGCTCACTCCCTCCTACGAGCAGTACTTC. Protein product: CASSSSWLTPSYEQYF. The chain couples TRBV6-1 to TRBJ2-7; D call uncertain. The CDR3 is 16 residues long. Trimming stripped 6 bases from V and 0 bases from J, with 18 bases between. Germline CDR1 and CDR2: MNHNS and SASEGT.

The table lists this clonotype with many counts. The CDR3 bases are TGTGCCACCAGTGATCGGACCCAGGGAAGGTACGAGCAGTACTTC. Translated: CATSDRTQGRYEQYF. The chain employs TRBV24-1 and TRBJ2-7; maybe TRBD1 (5 bases). The CDR3 runs 15 residues. Looked up from germline, CDR1 is KGHDR and CDR2 is SFDVKD. V lost 3 bases, J lost 4 bases, and 15 bases lay in between.

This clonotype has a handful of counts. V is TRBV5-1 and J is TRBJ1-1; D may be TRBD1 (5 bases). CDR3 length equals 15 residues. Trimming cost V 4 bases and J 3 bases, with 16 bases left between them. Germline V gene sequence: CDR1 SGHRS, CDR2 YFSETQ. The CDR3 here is CASSRDPDGDTEAFF. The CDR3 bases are TGCGCCAGCAGCAGGGACCCCGATGGGGACACTGAAGCTTTCTTT.

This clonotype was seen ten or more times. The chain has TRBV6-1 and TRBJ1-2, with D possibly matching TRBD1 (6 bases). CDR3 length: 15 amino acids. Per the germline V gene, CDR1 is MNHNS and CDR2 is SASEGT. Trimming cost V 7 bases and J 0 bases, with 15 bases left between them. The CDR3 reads CASTPGQGTNYGYTF. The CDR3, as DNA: TGTGCCAGCACTCCGGGGCAGGGGACTAACTATGGCTACACCTTC.

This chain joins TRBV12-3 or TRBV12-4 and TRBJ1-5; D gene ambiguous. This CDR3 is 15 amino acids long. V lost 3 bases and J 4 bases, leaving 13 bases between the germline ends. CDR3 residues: CASSFQVGNNQPQHF. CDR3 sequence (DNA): TGTGCCAGCAGTTTTCAGGTGGGGAATAATCAGCCCCAGCATTTT.

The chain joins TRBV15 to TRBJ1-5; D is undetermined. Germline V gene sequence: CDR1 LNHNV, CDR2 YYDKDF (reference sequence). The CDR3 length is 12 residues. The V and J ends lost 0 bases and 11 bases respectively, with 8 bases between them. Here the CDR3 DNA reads TGTGCCACCAGCAGAGATCAGCAGACCCAGCATTTT. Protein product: CATSRDQQTQHF.

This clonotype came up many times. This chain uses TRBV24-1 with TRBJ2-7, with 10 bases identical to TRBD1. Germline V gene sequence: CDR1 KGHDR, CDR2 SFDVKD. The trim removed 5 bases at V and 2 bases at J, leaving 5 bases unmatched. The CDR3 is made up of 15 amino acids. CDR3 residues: CATSALGQGAYEQYF. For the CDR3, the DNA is TGTGCCACCAGTGCCCTCGGACAGGGGGCCTACGAGCAGTACTTC.

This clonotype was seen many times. The CDR3 is CASSSNRRTGELFF. The CDR3 coding sequence is TGTGCCAGCAGTTCGAACCGACGAACCGGGGAGCTGTTTTTT. This rearrangement joins TRBV12-3 or TRBV12-4 to TRBJ2-2; D not certain. The ends were cut back, 4 bases at V and 5 bases at J, with 11 bases in the middle. The CDR3 extends over 14 amino acids.

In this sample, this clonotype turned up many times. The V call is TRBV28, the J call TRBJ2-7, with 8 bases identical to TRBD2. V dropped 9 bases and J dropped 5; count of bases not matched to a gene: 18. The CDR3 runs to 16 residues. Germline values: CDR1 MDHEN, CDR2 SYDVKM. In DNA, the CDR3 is TGTGCCAGTGGGAGGACCGCCGGGACTAGATCGAACGAGCAGTACTTC. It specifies CASGRTAGTRSNEQYF. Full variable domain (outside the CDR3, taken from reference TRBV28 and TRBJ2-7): DVKVTQSSRYLVKRTGEKVFLECVQDMDHENMFWYRQDPGLGLRLIYFSYDVKMKEKGDIPEGYSVSREKKERFSLILESASTNQTSMYLCASGRTAGTRSNEQYFGPGTRLTVT.

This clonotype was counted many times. The CDR3 DNA sequence: TGCGCCAGCAGCTTGGCCATACTAGCGGGAGATGTAATCGAGACCCAGTACTTC. This translates into CASSLAILAGDVIETQYF. The rearrangement joins TRBV5-1 to TRBJ2-5; 11 bases agree with TRBD2. In germline, CDR1 is SGHRS, CDR2 YFSETQ. V lost 0 bases, J lost 5 bases, and 12 bases stayed unmatched. The CDR3 is made up of 18 amino acids.

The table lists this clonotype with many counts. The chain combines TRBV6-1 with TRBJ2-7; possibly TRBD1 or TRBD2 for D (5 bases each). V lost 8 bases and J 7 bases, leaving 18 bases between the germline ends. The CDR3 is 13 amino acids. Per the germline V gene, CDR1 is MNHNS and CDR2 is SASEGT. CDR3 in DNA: TGTGCCAGCCTACTGGGGGAATCGGGTGAGCAGTACTTC. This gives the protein CASLLGESGEQYF.

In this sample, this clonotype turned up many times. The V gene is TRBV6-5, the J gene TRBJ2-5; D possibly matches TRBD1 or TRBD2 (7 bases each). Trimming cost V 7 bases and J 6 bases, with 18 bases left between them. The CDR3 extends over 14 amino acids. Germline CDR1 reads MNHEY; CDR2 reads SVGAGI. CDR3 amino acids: CASTQGEGLKTQYF. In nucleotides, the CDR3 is TGTGCCAGCACCCAGGGGGAGGGCCTGAAGACCCAGTACTTC.

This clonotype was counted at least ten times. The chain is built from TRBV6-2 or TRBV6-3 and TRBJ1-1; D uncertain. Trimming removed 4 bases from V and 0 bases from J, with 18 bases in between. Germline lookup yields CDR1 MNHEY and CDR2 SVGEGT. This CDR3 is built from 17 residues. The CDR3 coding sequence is TGTGCCAGCAGTTGCTCGTGGGAGGAGATAATGAACACTGAAGCTTTCTTT. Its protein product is CASSCSWEEIMNTEAFF.

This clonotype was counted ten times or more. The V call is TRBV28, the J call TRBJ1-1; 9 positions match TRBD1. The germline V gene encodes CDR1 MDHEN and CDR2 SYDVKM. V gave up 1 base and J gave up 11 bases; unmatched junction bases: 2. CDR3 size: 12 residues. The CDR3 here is CASSLLDRGAFF. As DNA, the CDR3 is TGTGCCAGCAGTTTATTAGACAGGGGGGCTTTCTTT.

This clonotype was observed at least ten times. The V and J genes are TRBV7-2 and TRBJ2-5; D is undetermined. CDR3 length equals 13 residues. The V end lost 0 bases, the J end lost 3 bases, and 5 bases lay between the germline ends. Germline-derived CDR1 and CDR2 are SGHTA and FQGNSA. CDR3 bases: TGTGCCAGCAGCTTAGCCCGGGAAGAGACCCAGTACTTC. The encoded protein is CASSLAREETQYF.

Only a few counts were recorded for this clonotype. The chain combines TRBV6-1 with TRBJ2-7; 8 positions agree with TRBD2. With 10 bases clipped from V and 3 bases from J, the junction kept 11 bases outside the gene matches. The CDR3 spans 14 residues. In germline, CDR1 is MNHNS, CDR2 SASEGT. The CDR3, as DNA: TGTGCCACCCGGGGGGGCGGTACAAACTACGAGCAGTACTTC. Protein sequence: CATRGGGTNYEQYF.

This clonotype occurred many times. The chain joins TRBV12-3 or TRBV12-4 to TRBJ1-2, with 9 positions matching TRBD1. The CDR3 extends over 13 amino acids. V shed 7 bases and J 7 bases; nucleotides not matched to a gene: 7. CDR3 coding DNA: TGTGCCAGCAATTGGGGACAGGGAGGTGGCTACACCTTC. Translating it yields CASNWGQGGGYTF.

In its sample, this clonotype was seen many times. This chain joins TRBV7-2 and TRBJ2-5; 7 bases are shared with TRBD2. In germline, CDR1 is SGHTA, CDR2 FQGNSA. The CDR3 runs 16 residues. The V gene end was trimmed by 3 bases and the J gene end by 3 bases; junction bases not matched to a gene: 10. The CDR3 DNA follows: TGTGCCAGCAGCTTGTATAGCGGGCGGGGCGAAGAGACCCAGTACTTC. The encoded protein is CASSLYSGRGEETQYF.

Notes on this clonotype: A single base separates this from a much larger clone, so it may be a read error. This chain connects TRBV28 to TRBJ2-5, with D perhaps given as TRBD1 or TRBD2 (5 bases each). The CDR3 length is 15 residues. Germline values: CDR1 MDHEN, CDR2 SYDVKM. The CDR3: CASSLPGTDQEIQYF. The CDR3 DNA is TGTGCCAGCAGTTTGCCCGGGACGGATCAAGAGATCCAGTACTTC.

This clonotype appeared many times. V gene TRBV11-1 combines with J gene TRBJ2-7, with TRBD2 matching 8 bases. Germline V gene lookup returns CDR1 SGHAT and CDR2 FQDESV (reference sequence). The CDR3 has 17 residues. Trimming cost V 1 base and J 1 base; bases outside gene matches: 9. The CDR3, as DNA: TGTGCCAGCAGCTTAGGACGGGGGGGTCGGGGGTCCTACGAGCAGTACTTC. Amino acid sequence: CASSLGRGGRGSYEQYF.

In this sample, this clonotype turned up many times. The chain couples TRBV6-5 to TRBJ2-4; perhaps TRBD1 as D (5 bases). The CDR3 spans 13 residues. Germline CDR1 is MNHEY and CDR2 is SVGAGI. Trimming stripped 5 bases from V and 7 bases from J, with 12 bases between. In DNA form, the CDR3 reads TGTGCCAGCAGTCCACAGGTATCCAACATTCAGTACTTC. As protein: CASSPQVSNIQYF.

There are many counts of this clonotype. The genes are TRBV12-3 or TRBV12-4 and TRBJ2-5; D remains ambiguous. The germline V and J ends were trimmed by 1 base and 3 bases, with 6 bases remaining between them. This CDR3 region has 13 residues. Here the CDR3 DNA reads TGTGCCAGCAGTTTAGTAAGGGAAGAGACCCAGTACTTC. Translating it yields CASSLVREETQYF.

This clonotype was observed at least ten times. CDR3 bases: TGCGCCAGCACGCCAGGGCCAGGCTCTGGAAACACCATATATTTT. Translating gives CASTPGPGSGNTIYF. This chain uses TRBV5-1 with TRBJ1-3; D might be TRBD1 (5 bases). The CDR3 totals 15 residues. V was clipped by 6 bases and J by 0 bases, with 13 bases between them. In germline, CDR1 is SGHRS, CDR2 YFSETQ.

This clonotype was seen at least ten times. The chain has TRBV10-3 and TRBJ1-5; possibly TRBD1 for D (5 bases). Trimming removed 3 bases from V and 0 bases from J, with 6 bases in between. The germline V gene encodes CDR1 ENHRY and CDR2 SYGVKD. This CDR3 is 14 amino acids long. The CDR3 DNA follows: TGTGCCATCAGTGACAGGGCTAGCAATCAGCCCCAGCATTTT. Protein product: CAISDRASNQPQHF.